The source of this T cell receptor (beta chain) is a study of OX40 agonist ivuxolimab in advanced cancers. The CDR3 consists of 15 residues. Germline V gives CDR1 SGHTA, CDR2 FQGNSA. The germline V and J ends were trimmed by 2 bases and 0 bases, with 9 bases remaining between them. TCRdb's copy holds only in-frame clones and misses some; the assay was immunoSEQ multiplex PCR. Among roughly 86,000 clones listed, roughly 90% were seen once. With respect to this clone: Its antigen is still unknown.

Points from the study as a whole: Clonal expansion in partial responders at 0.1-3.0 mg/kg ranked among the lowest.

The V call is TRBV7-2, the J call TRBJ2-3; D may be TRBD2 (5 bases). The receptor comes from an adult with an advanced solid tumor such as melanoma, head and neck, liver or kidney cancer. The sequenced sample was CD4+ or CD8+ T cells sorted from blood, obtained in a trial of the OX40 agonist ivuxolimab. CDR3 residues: CASSLQGGSTDTQYF. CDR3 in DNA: TGTGCCAGCAGCTTACAAGGCGGGAGCACAGATACGCAGTATTTT.